This T cell receptor beta chain came from a study of T cell responses to AZD1222 COVID-19 vaccine. Study-wide findings and caveats: As reported, nearly half of all spike-specific TCRs target variant regions that are unmutated. White British donors predominated, females outnumbered males, and clonal diversity was possibly underestimated. Vaccination with two AZD1222 doses was followed by a rise in Spike-specific TCR breadth and depth. Vaccine-related CD4 TCRs covered spike, predominating at 160-218 and 743-854.

Concerning this clone itself: Its antigen is not known.

The repertoire was sequenced with immunoSEQ multiplex PCR; TCRdb's copy has only in-frame clones and lacks some. The sample lists some 120,000 clones; over 75% were seen once. Germline lookup yields CDR1 SGDLS and CDR2 YYNGEE. This CDR3 is built from 14 residues. The V and J ends lost 3 bases and 3 bases respectively, with 9 bases between them. The sequence derives from an adult in good health. Source: peripheral blood, taken on day 0 of AZD1222 vaccination. V and J are TRBV9 and TRBJ2-2, with no clear D. The CDR3 DNA follows: TGTGCCAGCAGCGCACCCGCGCACACCGGGGAGCTGTTTTTT. This sequence encodes CASSAPAHTGELFF.